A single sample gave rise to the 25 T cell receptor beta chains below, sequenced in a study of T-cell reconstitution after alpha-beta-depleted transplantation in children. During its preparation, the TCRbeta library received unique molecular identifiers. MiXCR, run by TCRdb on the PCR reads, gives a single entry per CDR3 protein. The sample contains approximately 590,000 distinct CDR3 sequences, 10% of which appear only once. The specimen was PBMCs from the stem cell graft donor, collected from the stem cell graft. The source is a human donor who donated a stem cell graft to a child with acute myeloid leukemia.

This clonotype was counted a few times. CDR3 DNA sequence: TGTGCCAGCAGCAGAAGAACCACGGGAGAGGATGAGCAGTTCTTC. This gives the protein CASSRRTTGEDEQFF. The V and J genes are TRBV7-2 and TRBJ2-1, with D perhaps matching TRBD2 (6 bases). The germline gives CDR1 SGHTA, CDR2 FQGNSA. The CDR3 contains 15 residues. Trimming cost V 5 bases and J 8 bases, with 19 bases left between them.

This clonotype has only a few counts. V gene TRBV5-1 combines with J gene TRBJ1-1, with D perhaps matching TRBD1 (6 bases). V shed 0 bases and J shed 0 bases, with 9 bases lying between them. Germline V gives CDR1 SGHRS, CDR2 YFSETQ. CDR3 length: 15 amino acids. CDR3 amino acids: CASSLGGLLNTEAFF. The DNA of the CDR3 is TGCGCCAGCAGCTTGGGGGGGCTTTTGAACACTGAAGCTTTCTTT.

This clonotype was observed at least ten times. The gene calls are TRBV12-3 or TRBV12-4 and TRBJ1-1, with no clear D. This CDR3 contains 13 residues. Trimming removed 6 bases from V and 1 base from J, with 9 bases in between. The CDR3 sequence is CASSLNPNTEAFF. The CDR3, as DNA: TGTGCCAGCAGCTTAAATCCGAACACTGAAGCTTTCTTT.

CDR3 region: CASVGGAQDTQYF. CDR3 nucleotides: TGTGCCAGTGTAGGCGGGGCGCAGGATACGCAGTATTTT. The rearrangement joins TRBV7-2 to TRBJ2-3, with D possibly being TRBD2 (6 bases). V was shortened by 9 bases and J by 6 bases, with 16 bases between the two germline ends. This CDR3 contains 13 residues. The germline CDR1 and CDR2 sequences are SGHTA and FQGNSA. Combining the CDR3 with reference TRBV7-2 and TRBJ2-3 gives the whole variable domain GAGVSQSPSNKVTEKGKDVELRCDPISGHTALYWYRQSLGQGLEFLIYFQGNSAPDKSGLPSDRFSAERTGGSVSTLTIQRTQQEDSAVYLCASVGGAQDTQYFGPGTRLTVL.

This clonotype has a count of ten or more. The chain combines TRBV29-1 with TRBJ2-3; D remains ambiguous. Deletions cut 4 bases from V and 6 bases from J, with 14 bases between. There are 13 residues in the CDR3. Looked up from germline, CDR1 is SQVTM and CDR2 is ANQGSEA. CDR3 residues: CSVAGRLADTQYF. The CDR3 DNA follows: TGCAGCGTTGCTGGACGTCTGGCTGATACGCAGTATTTT.

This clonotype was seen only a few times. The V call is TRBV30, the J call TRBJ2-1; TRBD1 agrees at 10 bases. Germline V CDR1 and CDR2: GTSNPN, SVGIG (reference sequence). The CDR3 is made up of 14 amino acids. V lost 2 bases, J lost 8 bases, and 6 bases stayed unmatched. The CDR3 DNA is TGTGCCTGGAGTCCCGGACAGGGGGTCGATGAGCAGTTCTTC. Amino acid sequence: CAWSPGQGVDEQFF.

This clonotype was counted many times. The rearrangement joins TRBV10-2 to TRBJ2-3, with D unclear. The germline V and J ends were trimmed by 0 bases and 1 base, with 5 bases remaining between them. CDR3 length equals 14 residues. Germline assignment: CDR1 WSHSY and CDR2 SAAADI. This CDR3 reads CASSESTRTDTQYF. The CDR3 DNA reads TGCGCCAGCAGTGAGTCGACCCGCACAGATACGCAGTATTTT.

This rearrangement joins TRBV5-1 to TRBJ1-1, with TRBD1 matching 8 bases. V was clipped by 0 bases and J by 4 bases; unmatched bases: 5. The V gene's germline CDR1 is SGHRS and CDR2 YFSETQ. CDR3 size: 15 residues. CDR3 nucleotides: TGCGCCAGCAGCTTGGTTGACAGGGGTGGCACTGAAGCTTTCTTT. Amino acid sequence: CASSLVDRGGTEAFF.

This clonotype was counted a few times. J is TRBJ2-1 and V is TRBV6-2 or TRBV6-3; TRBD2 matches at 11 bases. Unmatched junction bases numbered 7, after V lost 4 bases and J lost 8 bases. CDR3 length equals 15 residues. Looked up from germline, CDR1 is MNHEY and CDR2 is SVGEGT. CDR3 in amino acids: CASSFVAGGGDEQFF. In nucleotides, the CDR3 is TGTGCCAGCAGTTTTGTAGCGGGAGGGGGTGATGAGCAGTTCTTC.

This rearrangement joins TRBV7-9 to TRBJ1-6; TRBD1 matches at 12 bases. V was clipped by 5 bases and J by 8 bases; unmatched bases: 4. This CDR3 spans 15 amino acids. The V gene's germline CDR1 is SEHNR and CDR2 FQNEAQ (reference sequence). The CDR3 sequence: CASSSGTGGDSPLHF. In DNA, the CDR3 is TGTGCCAGCAGCAGTGGGACAGGGGGCGATTCACCCCTCCACTTT.

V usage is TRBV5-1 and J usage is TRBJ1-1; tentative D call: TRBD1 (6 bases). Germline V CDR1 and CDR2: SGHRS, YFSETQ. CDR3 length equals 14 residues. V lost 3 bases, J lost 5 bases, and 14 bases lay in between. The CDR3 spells CASSSAPGVTEAFF. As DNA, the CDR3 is TGCGCCAGCAGCTCCGCTCCAGGGGTTACTGAAGCTTTCTTT.

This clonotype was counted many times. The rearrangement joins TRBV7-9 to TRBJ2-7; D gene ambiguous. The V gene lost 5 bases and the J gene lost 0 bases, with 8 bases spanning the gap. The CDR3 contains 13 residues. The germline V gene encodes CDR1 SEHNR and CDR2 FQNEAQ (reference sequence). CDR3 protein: CASSLSPSYEQYF. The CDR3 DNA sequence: TGTGCCAGCAGCCTTTCTCCCTCCTACGAGCAGTACTTC.

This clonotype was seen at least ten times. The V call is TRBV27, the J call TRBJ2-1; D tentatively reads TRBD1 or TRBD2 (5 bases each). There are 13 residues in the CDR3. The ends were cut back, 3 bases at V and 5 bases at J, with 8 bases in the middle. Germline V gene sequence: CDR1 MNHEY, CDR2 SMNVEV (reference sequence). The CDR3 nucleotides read TGTGCCAGCAGTTTGAGGGGCGACAATGAGCAGTTCTTC. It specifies CASSLRGDNEQFF.

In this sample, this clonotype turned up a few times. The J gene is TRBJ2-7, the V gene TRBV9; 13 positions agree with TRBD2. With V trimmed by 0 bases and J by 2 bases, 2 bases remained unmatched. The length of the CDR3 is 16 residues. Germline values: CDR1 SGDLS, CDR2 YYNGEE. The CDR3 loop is CASSVGGTSGTYEQYF. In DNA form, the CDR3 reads TGTGCCAGCAGCGTAGGGGGGACTAGCGGGACCTACGAGCAGTACTTC. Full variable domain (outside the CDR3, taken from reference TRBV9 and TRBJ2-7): DSGVTQTPKHLITATGQRVTLRCSPRSGDLSVYWYQQSLDQGLQFLIQYYNGEERAKGNILERFSAQQFPDLHSELNLSSLELGDSALYFCASSVGGTSGTYEQYFGPGTRLTVT.

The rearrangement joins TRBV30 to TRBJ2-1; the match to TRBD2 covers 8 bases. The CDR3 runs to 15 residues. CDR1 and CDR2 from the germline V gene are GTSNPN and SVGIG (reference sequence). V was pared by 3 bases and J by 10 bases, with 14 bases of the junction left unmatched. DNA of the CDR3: TGTGCCTGGAGCCCCGAGCGGGAGTGGTTGGGCGAGCAGTTCTTC. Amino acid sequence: CAWSPEREWLGEQFF.

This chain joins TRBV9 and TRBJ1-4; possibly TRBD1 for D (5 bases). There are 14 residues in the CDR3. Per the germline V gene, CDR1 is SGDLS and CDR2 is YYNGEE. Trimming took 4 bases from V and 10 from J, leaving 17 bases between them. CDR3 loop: CASSPGDLGGKLFF. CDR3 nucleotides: TGTGCCAGCAGCCCCGGGGACCTGGGCGGAAAACTGTTTTTT.

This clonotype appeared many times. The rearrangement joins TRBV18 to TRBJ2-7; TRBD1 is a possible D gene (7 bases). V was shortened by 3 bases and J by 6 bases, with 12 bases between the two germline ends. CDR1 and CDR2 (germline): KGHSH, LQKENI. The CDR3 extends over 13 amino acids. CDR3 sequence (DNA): TGTGCCAGCTCACCGCGGCAGGGGGGCGAGCAGTACTTC. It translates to CASSPRQGGEQYF.

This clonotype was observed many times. In DNA form, the CDR3 reads TGTGCCAGCAGCGCGGGGACTAGCGGGAGTGGAGAGCAGTTCTTC. It yields the protein CASSAGTSGSGEQFF. This chain connects TRBV9 to TRBJ2-1; TRBD2 aligns across 14 bases. The CDR3 has 15 amino acids. J was trimmed by 10 bases and V by 3 bases; bases with no gene match: 6. In germline, CDR1 is SGDLS, CDR2 YYNGEE.

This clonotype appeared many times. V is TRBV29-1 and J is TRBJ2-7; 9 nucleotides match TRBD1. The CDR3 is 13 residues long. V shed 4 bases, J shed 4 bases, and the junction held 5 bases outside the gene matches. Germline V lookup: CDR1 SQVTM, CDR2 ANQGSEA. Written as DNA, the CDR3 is TGCAGCGTTGGGGGACAGGGTCAATACGAGCAGTACTTC. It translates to CSVGGQGQYEQYF.

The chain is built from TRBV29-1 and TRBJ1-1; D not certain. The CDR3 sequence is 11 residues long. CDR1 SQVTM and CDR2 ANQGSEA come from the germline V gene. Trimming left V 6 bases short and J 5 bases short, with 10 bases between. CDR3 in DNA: TGCAGCGTGGAGGACGGAACTGAAGCTTTCTTT. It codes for CSVEDGTEAFF.

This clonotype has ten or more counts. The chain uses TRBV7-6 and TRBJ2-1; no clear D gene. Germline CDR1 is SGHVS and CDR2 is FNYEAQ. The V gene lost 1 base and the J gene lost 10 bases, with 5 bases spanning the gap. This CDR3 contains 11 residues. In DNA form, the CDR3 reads TGTGCCAGCAGCTTAGTGACAGAGCAGTTCTTC. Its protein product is CASSLVTEQFF. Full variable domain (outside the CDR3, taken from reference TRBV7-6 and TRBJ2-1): GAGVSQSPRYKVTKRGQDVALRCDPISGHVSLYWYRQALGQGPEFLTYFNYEAQQDKSGLPNDRFSAERPEGSISTLTIQRTEQRDSAMYRCASSLVTEQFFGPGTRLTVL.

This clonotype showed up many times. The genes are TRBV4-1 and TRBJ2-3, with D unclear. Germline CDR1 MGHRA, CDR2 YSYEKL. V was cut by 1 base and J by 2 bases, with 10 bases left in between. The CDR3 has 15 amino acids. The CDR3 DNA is TGCGCCAGCAGCCAAGTCCCGACTGCCACAGATACGCAGTATTTT. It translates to CASSQVPTATDTQYF.

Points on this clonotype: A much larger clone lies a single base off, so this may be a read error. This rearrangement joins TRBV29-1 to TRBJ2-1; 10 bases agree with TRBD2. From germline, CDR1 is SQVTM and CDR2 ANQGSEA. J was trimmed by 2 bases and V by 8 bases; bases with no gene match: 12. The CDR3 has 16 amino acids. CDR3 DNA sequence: TGCAGCACCCCCAGGACTAGCGGAGATACCTACAATGAGCAGTTCTTC. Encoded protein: CSTPRTSGDTYNEQFF.

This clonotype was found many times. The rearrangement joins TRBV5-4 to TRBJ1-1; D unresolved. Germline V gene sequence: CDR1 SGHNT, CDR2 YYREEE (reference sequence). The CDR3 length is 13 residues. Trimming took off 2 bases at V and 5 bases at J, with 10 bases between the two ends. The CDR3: CASSLPGYTEAFF. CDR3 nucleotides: TGTGCCAGCAGCTTACCGGGCTATACTGAAGCTTTCTTT. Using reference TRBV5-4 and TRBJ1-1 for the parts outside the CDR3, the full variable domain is ETGVTQSPTHLIKTRGQQVTLRCSSQSGHNTVSWYQQALGQGPQFIFQYYREEENGRGNFPPRFSGLQFPNYSSELNVNALELDDSALYLCASSLPGYTEAFFGQGTRLTVV.

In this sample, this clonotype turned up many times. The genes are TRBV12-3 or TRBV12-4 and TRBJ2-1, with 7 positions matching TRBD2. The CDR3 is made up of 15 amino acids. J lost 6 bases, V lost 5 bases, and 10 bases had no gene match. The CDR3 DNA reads TGTGCCAGCAGTCTCCTAGGCCCGGGGGGCAATGAGCAGTTCTTC. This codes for CASSLLGPGGNEQFF.